Listed below are T cell receptor beta chains from one sample, sequenced in a study of blood T cell repertoires in COVID-19. TCRdb keeps only in-frame clones here, not all; method: immunoSEQ multiplex PCR. Seen here are about 180,000 clones, around 82% observed once, and the top ten hold around 9.5%. Sequencing input: peripheral blood. These receptors all stem from an elderly woman with acute or convalescent COVID-19. CDR3s include the opening cysteine and the closing phenylalanine or tryptophan. D genes are given only for firm matches. Not every row has a clone size; where given, it reads once, few, many or a size class.

v_gene,j_gene,d_gene,abundance,CDR3nt,CDR3aa
TRBV4-1,TRBJ2-3,TRBD1,.,TGCGCCAGCAGCCAAGACAAAAGGACAGGGGGCACAGATACGCAGTATTTT,CASSQDKRTGGTDTQYF
TRBV10-1,TRBJ2-5,TRBD1,.,TGCGCCAGGCCAAGAGGGGTGACGGGGGACAGGGAAAAGGGGACCCAGTACTTC,CARPRGVTGDREKGTQYF
TRBV29-1,TRBJ2-1,.,few,TGCAGCGTGGACCAGGGGTGGGGCTACAATGAGCAGTTCTTC,CSVDQGWGYNEQFF
TRBV9,TRBJ1-2,TRBD1,.,TGTGCCAGCAGCGTAGCCGGCAGGGGGCCCTATGGCTACACCTTC,CASSVAGRGPYGYTF
TRBV6-5,TRBJ2-2,TRBD2,few,TGTGCCAGTTCGCAACTAGCGGGACTTACCGGGGAGCTGTTTTTT,CASSQLAGLTGELFF
TRBV5-6,TRBJ1-4,.,.,TGTGCCAGCAGCTTGGACAGCCCTGCAACTAATGAAAAACTGTTTTTT,CASSLDSPATNEKLFF
TRBV4-1,TRBJ2-3,TRBD2,.,TGCGCCAGCAGCCAAGACCGGACACCCGGGACTAGCCTTATCACAGATACGCAGTATTTT,CASSQDRTPGTSLITDTQYF
TRBV29-1,TRBJ2-7,.,.,TGCAGCGTCACAGGGTTAGTGGGGATGAGCTCCTACGAGCAGTACTTC,CSVTGLVGMSSYEQYF
TRBV18,TRBJ2-1,.,.,TGTGCCAGCTCACCAAAGGGAGGTCGGACCTACAATGAGCAGTTCTTC,CASSPKGGRTYNEQFF
TRBV15,TRBJ2-7,TRBD2,.,TGTGCCACCAGCAGCGGACTAGCCTTTTCCTACGAGCAGTACTTC,CATSSGLAFSYEQYF
TRBV19,TRBJ1-2,TRBD1,.,TGTGCCAGTCTGGACAGGGGGCGCGTTGGCGACTATGGCTACACCTTC,CASLDRGRVGDYGYTF
TRBV25-1,TRBJ1-2,.,.,TGTGCCAGCAGTGACCCAGGGCTATATGGCTACACCTTC,CASSDPGLYGYTF
TRBV4-3,TRBJ2-3,.,.,TGCGCCAGCAGCCAAATCGGGGAGGCAGATACGCAGTATTTT,CASSQIGEADTQYF
TRBV7-9,TRBJ1-6,.,.,TGTGCCAGCAGCTTCGACAGGAATTCACCCCTCCACTTT,CASSFDRNSPLHF
TRBV7-2,TRBJ2-7,TRBD2,few,TGTGCCAGCAACCCTAGCGGGAGCTACGAGCAGTACTTC,CASNPSGSYEQYF
TRBV11-3,TRBJ2-2,TRBD1,.,TGTGCCAGCAGCCAAGGCTGGGACAGGGCAAACACCGGGGAGCTGTTTTTT,CASSQGWDRANTGELFF
TRBV9,TRBJ1-6,TRBD1,.,TGTGCCAGCAGCGGTCCCCCTATGGGACAGGGCTCCTATAATTCACCCCTCCACTTT,CASSGPPMGQGSYNSPLHF
TRBV30,TRBJ2-1,TRBD2,.,TGTGCCTGGAGGGCTAGCGGGAGGGCCGGCGCCTACAATGAGCAGTTCTTC,CAWRASGRAGAYNEQFF
TRBV5-4,TRBJ2-3,.,.,TGTGCCAGCAGCTTGGCGGGGGGCACAGATACGCAGTATTTT,CASSLAGGTDTQYF
TRBV7-9,TRBJ2-1,TRBD1,.,TGTGCCAGCAGCTTAGCACCGGGACAGGGTGGGAGTGAGCAGTTCTTC,CASSLAPGQGGSEQFF
TRBV7-6,TRBJ2-3,TRBD2,.,TGTGCCAGCAGCCGAGGGACTAGCGGGTTCACAGATACGCAGTATTTT,CASSRGTSGFTDTQYF
TRBV12-3/TRBV12-4,TRBJ1-1,.,.,TGTGCCAGCAGTTTAGGGAGGGAAACTGAAGCTTTCTTT,CASSLGRETEAFF
TRBV5-6,TRBJ2-7,.,.,TGTGCCAGCAGCTTGTTGTCTAGACCTCGCGAGCAGTACTTC,CASSLLSRPREQYF
TRBV7-2,TRBJ2-2,TRBD1,.,TGTGCCAGCAGCTTAGTCAGGGGGCGCGCCGGGGAGCTGTTTTTT,CASSLVRGRAGELFF
TRBV5-1,TRBJ1-1,TRBD1,.,TGCGCCAGCCTGGGACAGGGAAATACTGAAGCTTTCTTT,CASLGQGNTEAFF
TRBV5-6,TRBJ1-2,.,.,TGTGCCAGCAGCTTGTCGGGTGGCTACACCTTC,CASSLSGGYTF
TRBV2,TRBJ1-4,.,.,TGTGCCAGCAGCGGAGGTGGGATCACTCTTTTT,CASSGGGITLF
TRBV5-1,TRBJ2-3,TRBD2,.,TGCGCCAGCAGCCATACTAGCGGGAGATATACGCAGTATTTT,CASSHTSGRYTQYF
TRBV11-3,TRBJ2-2,.,.,TGTGCCAGCAGCTTTACCACAGGGACCGGGGAGCTGTTTTTT,CASSFTTGTGELFF
TRBV7-9,TRBJ1-1,TRBD1,.,TGTGCCAGCAGCTTAGGGCTACAGGGGAATGGCGATGTAGCTTTCTTT,CASSLGLQGNGDVAFF
TRBV29-1,TRBJ2-5,.,.,TGCAGCGTCCCCGACTTAGGTCACGGAAAGACCCAGTACTTC,CSVPDLGHGKTQYF
TRBV12-3/TRBV12-4,TRBJ2-5,.,.,TGTGCCAGCAGTTTCAGGGGTGGCGAGACCCAGTACTTC,CASSFRGGETQYF
TRBV6-5,TRBJ1-1,.,.,TGTGCCAGCAGGGAGTCGTCGAACACTGAAGCTTTCTTT,CASRESSNTEAFF
TRBV5-1,TRBJ2-2,TRBD2,few,TGCGCCAGCAGTAGTGGACTAGCGGGAGCAACCGGGGAGCTGTTTTTT,CASSSGLAGATGELFF
TRBV6-5,TRBJ1-4,TRBD1,.,TGTGCCAGCAGTTACTACAGGGGTGAAAAACTGTTTTTT,CASSYYRGEKLFF
TRBV7-3,TRBJ2-1,TRBD2,.,TGTGCCAGCAGCTTAACCCTCAGGACTAGCGGGAGATTGGATGAGCAGTTCTTC,CASSLTLRTSGRLDEQFF
TRBV6-5,TRBJ2-1,TRBD2,.,TGTGCCAGCAGTTACTCTTGGCGGGGGGGCCAGGAGCAGTTCTTC,CASSYSWRGGQEQFF
TRBV2,TRBJ1-4,.,.,TGTGCCAGCAGCCCTCGTGTCCCTAATGAAAAACTGTTTTTT,CASSPRVPNEKLFF
TRBV4-1,TRBJ1-1,TRBD1,.,TGCGCCAGCAGCTCGCCCCGGGACAGGTTGAACACTGAAGCTTTCTTT,CASSSPRDRLNTEAFF
TRBV6-6,TRBJ2-1,TRBD1,.,TGTGCCAGTAGACAGGGTCAGTACAATGAGCAGTTCTTC,CASRQGQYNEQFF
TRBV7-2,TRBJ1-1,.,.,TGTGCCAGCAGCTCTCTACCGGACAGTATCACTGAAGCTTTCTTT,CASSSLPDSITEAFF
TRBV3-1/TRBV3-2,TRBJ1-4,.,once,TGTGCCAGCAGCCAAGAGAGAGGAGACGAAAAACTGTTTTTT,CASSQERGDEKLFF
TRBV10-3,TRBJ1-2,TRBD1,.,TGTGCCATCAGTGGCCAAGGGGGCAACTATGGCTACACCTTC,CAISGQGGNYGYTF
TRBV19,TRBJ2-2,.,.,TGTGCCAGTAGTAGCGGGGGCGGAACCGGGGAGCTGTTTTTT,CASSSGGGTGELFF
TRBV7-2,TRBJ2-3,TRBD2,once,TGTGCCAGCAGCTTAGTACTAGCGGGGGGGCTGGATACGCAGTATTTT,CASSLVLAGGLDTQYF
TRBV19,TRBJ1-5,.,once,TGTGCCAGTAGTATTTGGGGGGTTGCTCAGCCCCAGCATTTT,CASSIWGVAQPQHF
TRBV19,TRBJ1-2,.,few,TGTGCCAGTAGTATAGATCGTCAGGTAACCTACTATGGCTACACCTTC,CASSIDRQVTYYGYTF
TRBV10-3,TRBJ1-1,.,.,TGTGCCTTTCGGGTGGGGGCGGACACTGAAGCTTTCTTT,CAFRVGADTEAFF
TRBV15,TRBJ2-3,.,.,TGTGCCACCAGCAGAGGGGGCCACCGCGGGGCAGATACGCAGTATTTT,CATSRGGHRGADTQYF
TRBV19,TRBJ1-5,.,.,TGTGCCAGTAGTAGACAGGACACTAGCAATCAGCCCCAGCATTTT,CASSRQDTSNQPQHF
TRBV11-3,TRBJ2-3,TRBD2,.,TGTGCCAGCAGCTTAGTTTCGGGGGGGGCAGGAGATACGCAGTATTTT,CASSLVSGGAGDTQYF
TRBV6-5,TRBJ2-2,.,.,TGTGCCAGCACCCCTCGACCAGGCGCCGGGGAGCTGTTTTTT,CASTPRPGAGELFF
TRBV12-3/TRBV12-4,TRBJ1-6,.,.,TGTGCCAGCAGTCCCCCGGGTAGTTCACCCCTCCACTTT,CASSPPGSSPLHF
TRBV19,TRBJ1-2,TRBD1,.,TGTGCCAGTAGTCCGGAATCGTACACCCGGGACAGTTTCTTC,CASSPESYTRDSFF
TRBV5-4,TRBJ2-5,.,.,TGTGCCAGCAGCTTGGCCCTCCGAGAGACCCAGTACTTC,CASSLALRETQYF
TRBV3-1/TRBV3-2,TRBJ2-5,.,.,TGTGCCAGCAGCCAGGTGGCAGGGCTCCAAGAGACCCAGTACTTC,CASSQVAGLQETQYF
TRBV10-3,TRBJ1-3,.,.,TGTGCCATCAGTGCCAGGGAAGGAAGTGGAAACACCATATATTTT,CAISAREGSGNTIYF
TRBV29-1,TRBJ2-1,.,.,TGCAGCGTCCGGGGCGGGGACTCCTACAATGAGCAGTTCTTC,CSVRGGDSYNEQFF